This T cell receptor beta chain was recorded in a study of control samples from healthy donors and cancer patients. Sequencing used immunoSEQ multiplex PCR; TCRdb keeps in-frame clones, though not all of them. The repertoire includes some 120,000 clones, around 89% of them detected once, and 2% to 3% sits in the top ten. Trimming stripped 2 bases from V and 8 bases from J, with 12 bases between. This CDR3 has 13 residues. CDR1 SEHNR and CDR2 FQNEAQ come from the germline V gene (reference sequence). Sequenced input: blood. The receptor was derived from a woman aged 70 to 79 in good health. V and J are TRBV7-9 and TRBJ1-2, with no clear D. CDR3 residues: CASSLKDLGGYTF. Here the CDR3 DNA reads TGTGCCAGCAGCTTAAAAGACTTGGGGGGCTACACCTTC. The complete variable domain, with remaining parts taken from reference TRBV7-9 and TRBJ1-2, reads DTGVSQNPRHKITKRGQNVTFRCDPISEHNRLYWYRQTLGQGPEFLTYFQNEAQLEKSRLLSDRFSAERPKGSFSTLEIQRTEQGDSAMYLCASSLKDLGGYTFGSGTRLTVV.